This T cell receptor beta chain was captured by sequencing in a study of molecular identifiers for immune sequencing clone quantification. Input for naive CD8 libraries was roughly 17,000 to 1,000,000 sorted cells; the RNA fraction used was 10%, 30% or 50%. Overall study findings and caveats: In a background of around 1 million naive cells, spiked Jurkat TCR RNA from one cell was reportedly detectable.

One entry per CDR3 protein results from TCRdb running MiXCR on the PCR reads. The table shows hundreds of thousands of distinct CDR3 sequences, with 15% to 20% occurring only once. This CDR3 spans 11 amino acids. The V gene lost 4 bases and the J gene lost 12 bases, with 7 bases spanning the gap. Germline V lookup: CDR1 MNHEY, CDR2 SVGAGI. There are many counts of this clonotype. Its antigen is not identified. Sample: naive CD8+ T cells from blood, with Jurkat cell RNA spiked in. Subset here: FACS-sorted CD8+CD4-CCR7+CD45RA+ naive T cells. The chain employs TRBV6-5 and TRBJ1-6, with D unclear. The sequence came from a human donor in good health. Some libraries in this study had Jurkat cell RNA spiked in. In DNA form, the CDR3 reads TGTGCCAGCAGTTCGAAGTTACCCCTCCACTTT. It is translated as CASSSKLPLHF.